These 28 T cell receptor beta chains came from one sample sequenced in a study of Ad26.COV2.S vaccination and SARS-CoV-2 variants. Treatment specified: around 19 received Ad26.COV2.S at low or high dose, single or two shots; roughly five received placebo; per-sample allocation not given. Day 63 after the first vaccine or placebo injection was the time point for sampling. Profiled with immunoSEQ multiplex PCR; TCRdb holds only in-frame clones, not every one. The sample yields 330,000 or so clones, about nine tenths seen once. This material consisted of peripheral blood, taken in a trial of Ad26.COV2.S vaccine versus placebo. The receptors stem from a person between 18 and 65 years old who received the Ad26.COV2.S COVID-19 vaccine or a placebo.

The CDR3 coding sequence is TGTGCCAGCAGTTACGGGATGAACACTGAAGCTTTCTTT. The encoded protein is CASSYGMNTEAFF. The chain couples TRBV6-5 to TRBJ1-1; D not certain. The V and J ends lost 2 bases and 0 bases respectively, with 4 bases between them. The germline CDR1 and CDR2 sequences are MNHEY and SVGAGI. This CDR3 has 13 residues.

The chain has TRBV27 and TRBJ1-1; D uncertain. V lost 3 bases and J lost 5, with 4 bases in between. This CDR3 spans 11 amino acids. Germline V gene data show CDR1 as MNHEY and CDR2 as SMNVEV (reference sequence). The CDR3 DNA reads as TGTGCCAGCAGTTTCGGGACTGAAGCTTTCTTT. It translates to CASSFGTEAFF.

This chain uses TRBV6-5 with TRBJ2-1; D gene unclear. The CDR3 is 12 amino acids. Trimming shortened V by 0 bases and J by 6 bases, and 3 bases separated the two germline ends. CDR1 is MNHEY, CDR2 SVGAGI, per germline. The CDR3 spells CASSYSSNEQFF. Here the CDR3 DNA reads TGTGCCAGCAGTTACTCGTCCAATGAGCAGTTCTTC.

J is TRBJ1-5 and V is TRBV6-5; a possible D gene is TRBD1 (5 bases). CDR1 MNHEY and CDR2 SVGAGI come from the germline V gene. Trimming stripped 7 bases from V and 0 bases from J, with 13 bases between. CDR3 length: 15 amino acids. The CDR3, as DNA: TGTGCCAGCAAGGGGTCTTACTATAGCAATCAGCCCCAGCATTTT. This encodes CASKGSYYSNQPQHF.

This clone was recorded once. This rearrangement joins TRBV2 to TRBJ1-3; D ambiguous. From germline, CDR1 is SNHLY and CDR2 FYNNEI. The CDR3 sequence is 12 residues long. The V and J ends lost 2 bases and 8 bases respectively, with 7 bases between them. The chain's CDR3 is CASSEREHTIYF. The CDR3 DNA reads TGTGCCAGCAGTGAAAGGGAACACACCATATATTTT.

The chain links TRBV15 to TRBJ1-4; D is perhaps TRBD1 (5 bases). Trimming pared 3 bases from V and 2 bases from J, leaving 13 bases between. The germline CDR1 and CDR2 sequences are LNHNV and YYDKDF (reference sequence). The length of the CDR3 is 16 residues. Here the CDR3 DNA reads TGTGCCACCAGCAGGGGGCAGGGTGGCACTAATGAAAAACTGTTTTTT. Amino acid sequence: CATSRGQGGTNEKLFF. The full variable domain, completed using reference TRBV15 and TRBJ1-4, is DAMVIQNPRYQVTQFGKPVTLSCSQTLNHNVMYWYQQKSSQAPKLLFHYYDKDFNNEADTPDNFQSRRPNTSFCFLDIRSPGLGDTAMYLCATSRGQGGTNEKLFFGSGTQLSVL.

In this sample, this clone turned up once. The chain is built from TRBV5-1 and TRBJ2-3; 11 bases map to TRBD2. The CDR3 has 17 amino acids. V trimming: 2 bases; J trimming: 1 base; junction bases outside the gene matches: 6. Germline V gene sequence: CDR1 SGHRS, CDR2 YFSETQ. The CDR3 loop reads CASSFTSGSVGTDTQYF. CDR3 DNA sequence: TGCGCCAGCAGCTTCACTAGCGGGAGTGTTGGCACAGATACGCAGTATTTT. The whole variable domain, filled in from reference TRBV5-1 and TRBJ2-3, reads KAGVTQTPRYLIKTRGQQVTLSCSPISGHRSVSWYQQTPGQGLQFLFEYFSETQRNKGNFPGRFSGRQFSNSRSEMNVSTLELGDSALYLCASSFTSGSVGTDTQYFGPGTRLTVL.

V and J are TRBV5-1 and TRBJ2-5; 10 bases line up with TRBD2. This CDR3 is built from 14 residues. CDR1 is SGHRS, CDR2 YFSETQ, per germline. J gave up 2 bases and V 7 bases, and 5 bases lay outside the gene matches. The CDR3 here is CASQGLADQETQYF. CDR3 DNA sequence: TGCGCCAGCCAAGGACTAGCGGATCAAGAGACCCAGTACTTC.

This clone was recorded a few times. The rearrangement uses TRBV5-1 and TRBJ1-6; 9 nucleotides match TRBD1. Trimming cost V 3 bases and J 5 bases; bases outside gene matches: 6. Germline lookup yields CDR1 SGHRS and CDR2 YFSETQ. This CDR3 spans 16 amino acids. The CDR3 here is CASSSRQGEDNSPLHF. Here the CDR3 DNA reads TGCGCCAGCAGCTCACGACAGGGGGAGGATAATTCACCCCTCCACTTT.

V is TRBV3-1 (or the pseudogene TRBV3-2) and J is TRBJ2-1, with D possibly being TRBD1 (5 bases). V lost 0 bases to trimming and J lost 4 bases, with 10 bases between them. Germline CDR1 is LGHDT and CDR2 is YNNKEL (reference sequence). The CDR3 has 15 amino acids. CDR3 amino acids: CASSQDGAVYNEQFF. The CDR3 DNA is TGTGCCAGCAGCCAAGATGGGGCCGTATACAATGAGCAGTTCTTC.

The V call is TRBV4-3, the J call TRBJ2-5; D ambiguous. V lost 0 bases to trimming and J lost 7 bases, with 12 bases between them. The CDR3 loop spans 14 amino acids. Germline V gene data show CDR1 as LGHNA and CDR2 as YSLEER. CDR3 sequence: CASSQDRSPGTQYF. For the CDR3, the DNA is TGCGCCAGCAGCCAAGATCGATCCCCTGGGACCCAGTACTTC.

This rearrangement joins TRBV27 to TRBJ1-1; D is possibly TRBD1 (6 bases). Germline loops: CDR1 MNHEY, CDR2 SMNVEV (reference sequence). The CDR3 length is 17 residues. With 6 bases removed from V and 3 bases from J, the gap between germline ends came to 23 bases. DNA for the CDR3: TGTGCCAGCAGCCCTTTAGGGGGGGCGTGGGGGGACACTGAAGCTTTCTTT. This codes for CASSPLGGAWGDTEAFF.

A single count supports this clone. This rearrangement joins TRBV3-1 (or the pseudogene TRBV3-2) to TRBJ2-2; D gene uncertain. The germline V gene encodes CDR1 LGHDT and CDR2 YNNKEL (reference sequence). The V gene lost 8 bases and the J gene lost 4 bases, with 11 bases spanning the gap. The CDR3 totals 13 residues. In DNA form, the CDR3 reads TGTGCCAGCCTAAAAGACGGCACCGGGGAGCTGTTTTTT. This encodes CASLKDGTGELFF.

The CDR3 DNA reads TGTGCCAGCAGTTTCAGTGCGGGGGTGGCGGACACCGGGGAGCTGTTTTTT. This gives the protein CASSFSAGVADTGELFF. The chain couples TRBV27 to TRBJ2-2; TRBD2 matches at 7 bases. The length of the CDR3 is 17 residues. Germline V lookup: CDR1 MNHEY, CDR2 SMNVEV (reference sequence). The V and J ends lost 3 bases and 3 bases, in that order; junction bases with no gene match: 10.

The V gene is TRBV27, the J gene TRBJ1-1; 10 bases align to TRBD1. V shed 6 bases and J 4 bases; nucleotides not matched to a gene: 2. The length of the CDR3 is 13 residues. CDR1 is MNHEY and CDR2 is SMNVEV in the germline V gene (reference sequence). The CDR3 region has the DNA TGTGCCAGCAGAAGGACAGGGGGCACTGAAGCTTTCTTT. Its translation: CASRRTGGTEAFF.

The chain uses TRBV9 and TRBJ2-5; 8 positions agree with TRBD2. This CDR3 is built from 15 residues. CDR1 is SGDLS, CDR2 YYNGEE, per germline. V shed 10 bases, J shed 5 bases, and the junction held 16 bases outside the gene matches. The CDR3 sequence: CAGGGPVPLRETQYF. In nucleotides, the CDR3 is TGTGCCGGCGGGGGGCCCGTTCCCCTCCGGGAGACCCAGTACTTC.

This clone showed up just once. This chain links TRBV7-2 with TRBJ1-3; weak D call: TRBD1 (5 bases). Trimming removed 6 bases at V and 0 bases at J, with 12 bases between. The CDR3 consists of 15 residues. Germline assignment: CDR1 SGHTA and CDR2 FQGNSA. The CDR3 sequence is CASREWDYSGNTIYF. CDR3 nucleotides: TGTGCCAGCAGGGAGTGGGACTACTCTGGAAACACCATATATTTT.

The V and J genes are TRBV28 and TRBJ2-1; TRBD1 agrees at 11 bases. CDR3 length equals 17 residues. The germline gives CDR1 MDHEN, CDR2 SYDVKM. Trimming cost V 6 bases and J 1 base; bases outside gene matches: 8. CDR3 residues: CASSGQGASLSYNEQFF. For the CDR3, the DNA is TGTGCCAGCAGCGGACAGGGGGCGTCCCTTTCCTACAATGAGCAGTTCTTC.

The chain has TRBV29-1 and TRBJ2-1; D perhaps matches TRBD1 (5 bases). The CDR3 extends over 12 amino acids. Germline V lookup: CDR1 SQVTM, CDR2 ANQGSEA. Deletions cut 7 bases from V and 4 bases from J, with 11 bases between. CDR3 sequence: CSAQGVYNEQFF. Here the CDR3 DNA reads TGCAGCGCCCAGGGCGTGTACAATGAGCAGTTCTTC.

The CDR3 DNA reads TGTGCCAGCACAGGGTTCAGTTGGAAGGGCTACACCTTC. Encoded protein: CASTGFSWKGYTF. The rearrangement links TRBV6-5 to TRBJ1-2; TRBD1 might be the D (5 bases). This CDR3 comprises 13 residues. Trimming pared 7 bases from V and 8 bases from J, leaving 17 bases between. Germline assignment: CDR1 MNHEY and CDR2 SVGAGI.

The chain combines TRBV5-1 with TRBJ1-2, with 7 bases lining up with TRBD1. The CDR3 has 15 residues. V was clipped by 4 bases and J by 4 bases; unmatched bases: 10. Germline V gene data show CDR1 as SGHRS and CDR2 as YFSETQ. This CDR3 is CASSGSGQTIYGYTF. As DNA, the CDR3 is TGCGCCAGCAGCGGATCGGGACAGACGATCTATGGCTACACCTTC.

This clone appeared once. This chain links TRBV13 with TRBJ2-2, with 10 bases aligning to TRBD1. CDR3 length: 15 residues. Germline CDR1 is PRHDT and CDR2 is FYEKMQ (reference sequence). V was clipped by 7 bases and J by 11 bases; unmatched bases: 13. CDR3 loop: CASNPGQGRILELFF. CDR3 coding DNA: TGTGCCAGCAACCCGGGACAGGGGAGGATTTTAGAGCTGTTTTTT.

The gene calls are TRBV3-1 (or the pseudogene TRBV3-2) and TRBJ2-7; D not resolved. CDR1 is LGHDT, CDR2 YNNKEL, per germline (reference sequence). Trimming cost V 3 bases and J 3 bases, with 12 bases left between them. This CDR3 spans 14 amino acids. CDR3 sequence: CASSQFIGDYEQYF. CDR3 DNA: TGTGCCAGCAGCCAGTTCATAGGAGACTACGAGCAGTACTTC.

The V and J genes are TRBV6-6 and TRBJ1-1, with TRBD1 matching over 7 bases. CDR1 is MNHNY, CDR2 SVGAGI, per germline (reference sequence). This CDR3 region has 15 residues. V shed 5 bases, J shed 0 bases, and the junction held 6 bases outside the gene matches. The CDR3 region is CASSTDGTVNTEAFF. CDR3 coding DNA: TGTGCCAGCAGTACAGACGGGACAGTGAACACTGAAGCTTTCTTT.

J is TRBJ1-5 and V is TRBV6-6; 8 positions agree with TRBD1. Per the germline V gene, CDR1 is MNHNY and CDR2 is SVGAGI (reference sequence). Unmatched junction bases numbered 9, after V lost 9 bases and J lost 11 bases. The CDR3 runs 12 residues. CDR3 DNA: TGTGCCAGTGACAGGGGAGGATCAGCCCAGCATTTT. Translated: CASDRGGSAQHF.

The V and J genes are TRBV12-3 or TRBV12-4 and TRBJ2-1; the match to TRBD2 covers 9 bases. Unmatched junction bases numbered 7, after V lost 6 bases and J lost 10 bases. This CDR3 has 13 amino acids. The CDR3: CASRRSGGWEQFF. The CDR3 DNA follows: TGTGCCAGCAGGAGAAGCGGGGGGTGGGAGCAGTTCTTC.

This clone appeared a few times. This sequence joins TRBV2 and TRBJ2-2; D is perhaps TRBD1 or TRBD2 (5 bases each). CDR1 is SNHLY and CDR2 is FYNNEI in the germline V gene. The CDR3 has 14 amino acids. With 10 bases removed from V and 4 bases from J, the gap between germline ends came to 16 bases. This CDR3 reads CATEGPSGTGELFF. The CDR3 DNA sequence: TGTGCCACCGAGGGGCCTTCGGGCACCGGGGAGCTGTTTTTT. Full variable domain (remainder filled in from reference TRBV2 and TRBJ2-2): EPEVTQTPSHQVTQMGQEVILRCVPISNHLYFYWYRQILGQKVEFLVSFYNNEISEKSEIFDDQFSVERPDGSNFTLKIRSTKLEDSAMYFCATEGPSGTGELFFGEGSRLTVL.

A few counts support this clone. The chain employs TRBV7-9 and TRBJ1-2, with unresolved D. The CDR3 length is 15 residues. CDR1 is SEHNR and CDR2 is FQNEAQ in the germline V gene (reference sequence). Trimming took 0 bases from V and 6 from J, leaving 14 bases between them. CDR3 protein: CASSLAPEPANGYTF. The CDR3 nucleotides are TGTGCCAGCAGCTTAGCTCCCGAACCCGCTAATGGCTACACCTTC.